This T cell receptor beta chain was recorded in a study of T-cell memory formation after mild COVID-19. Study-level points and caveats: Researchers report contracting CD4+ clones mostly in CM and EM, with CD8+ clones in EMRA. CD4/CD8 balance characterized clones contracting day 15 to 85, and CD4+ skew characterized later expanders.

In regard to this clonotype: Its antigen is not known.

CDR1 MGHDK and CDR2 SYGVNS come from the germline V gene. The ends were cut back, 6 bases at V and 7 bases at J, with 13 bases in the middle. This CDR3 is built from 12 residues. Each CDR3 protein is one row after TCRdb ran MiXCR on the 5' RACE reads. The data contain about 400,000 distinct CDR3 sequences, more than 20% of them singletons. The sample consisted of PBMCs or a T cell subset sorted from them (not recorded which). The genes are TRBV25-1 and TRBJ2-7; possibly TRBD2 for D (6 bases). The sequence was obtained from an adult woman who had mild COVID-19 (a few samples of this study predate the infection). Cell type and time point are not known. The CDR3 loop reads CASRGTLGEQYF. The CDR3, as DNA: TGTGCCAGCAGGGGGACTCTAGGTGAGCAGTACTTC.